This T cell receptor (beta chain) was captured by sequencing in a study of T cells in Graves' hyperthyroidism and ophthalmopathy. Study-wide points: Most expanded thyroid clonotypes above 0.001 also appeared in blood.

CDR3 length equals 16 residues. V was shortened by 7 bases and J by 7 bases, with 20 bases between the two germline ends. Germline CDR1 reads SGHTA; CDR2 reads FQGNSA. The sample holds a few counts of this clonotype. Its matching antigen is unknown. Graves' hyperthyroidism is called stable when ophthalmopathy does not progress within 18 months. A patient was excluded if there was uncontrolled infection, other autoimmune disease, pregnancy or lactation. RNA transcripts served as the template for amplifying TCR beta CDR3 regions. First-round RT-PCR targeting the TCR CDR3 was performed with the HTBI primer set. In TCRdb, the multiplex PCR reads were re-called with MiXCR into one record per CDR3 protein. Among 600,000 or so distinct CDR3 sequences listed, about half were seen once.

The specimen sequenced was peripheral blood or thyroid tissue (not recorded which). This chain joins TRBV7-2 and TRBJ1-6; D not resolved. The sequence was collected from a young woman with Graves' hyperthyroidism. CDR3 sequence: CASITTDLNDNSPLHF. DNA for the CDR3: TGTGCCAGCATCACAACGGATCTGAACGACAATTCACCCCTCCACTTT.